The 20 T cell receptor beta chains presented below share a single source sample, sequenced in a study of T-cell reconstitution after alpha-beta-depleted transplantation in children. Using unique molecular identifiers, the investigators prepared the TCRbeta library. TCRdb fed the PCR reads into MiXCR, producing one record per CDR3 protein. Altogether about 190,000 distinct CDR3 sequences are present, over 8.5% being singletons, with the ten largest covering less than 15%. This material consisted of PBMCs, taken before TCRalphabeta/CD19-depleted stem cell transplant. These TCRs come from a boy aged 2 to 10 with acute myeloid leukemia, due to receive a stem cell transplant.

This clonotype was seen ten or more times. The V call is TRBV27, the J call TRBJ1-1, with D possibly TRBD1 on 5 matching bases. V lost 6 bases and J lost 6, with 11 bases in between. Germline V gene lookup returns CDR1 MNHEY and CDR2 SMNVEV (reference sequence). CDR3 length: 12 amino acids. The CDR3 coding sequence is TGTGCCAGCAGCTCATTAGGGGCTGAAGCTTTCTTT. Translation: CASSSLGAEAFF.

The chain links TRBV20-1 to TRBJ2-1; D is undetermined. V was clipped by 2 bases and J by 4 bases, with 6 bases between them. From germline, CDR1 is DFQATT and CDR2 SNEGSKA (reference sequence). This CDR3 comprises 12 residues. CDR3 loop: CSARWQYNEQFF. For the CDR3, the DNA is TGCAGTGCTAGATGGCAGTACAATGAGCAGTTCTTC.

This clonotype occurred many times. The chain recombines TRBV10-3 with TRBJ1-2; tentatively, D is TRBD1 (5 bases). The CDR3 is 14 amino acids. V lost 6 bases and J 4 bases, leaving 15 bases between the germline ends. Germline V CDR1 and CDR2: ENHRY, SYGVKD. CDR3: CAIRPLLQAYGYTF. The DNA for the CDR3 is TGTGCCATCAGACCACTTTTACAGGCCTATGGCTACACCTTC.

There are many counts of this clonotype. This rearrangement joins TRBV10-3 to TRBJ2-5; no clear D. Between the trimmed V and J ends, which lost 2 bases and 5 bases, there was a span of 9 bases. Germline V gene lookup returns CDR1 ENHRY and CDR2 SYGVKD. The CDR3 is 13 residues long. CDR3: CAISEVSRETQYF. The CDR3 DNA follows: TGTGCCATCAGTGAGGTTAGCAGGGAGACCCAGTACTTC.

This clonotype was picked up many times. This chain joins TRBV2 and TRBJ2-2; 8 bases line up with TRBD1. Germline V gene sequence: CDR1 SNHLY, CDR2 FYNNEI. V lost 6 bases, J lost 1 base, and 7 bases stayed unmatched. The CDR3 length is 16 residues. CDR3 sequence (DNA): TGTGCCAGCAGGGCGCGGACAGGGATGAACACCGGGGAGCTGTTTTTT. It yields the protein CASRARTGMNTGELFF. Based on the CDR3 plus reference TRBV2 and TRBJ2-2, the full variable domain is EPEVTQTPSHQVTQMGQEVILRCVPISNHLYFYWYRQILGQKVEFLVSFYNNEISEKSEIFDDQFSVERPDGSNFTLKIRSTKLEDSAMYFCASRARTGMNTGELFFGEGSRLTVL.

This clonotype was counted ten times or more. The gene calls are TRBV29-1 and TRBJ2-1; 7 nucleotides align to TRBD2. Germline CDR1 SQVTM, CDR2 ANQGSEA. J gave up 0 bases and V 4 bases, and 9 bases lay outside the gene matches. The CDR3 is 16 residues long. The CDR3 bases are TGCAGCGTTGTACTAGCGCGCTTCTCCTCCTACAATGAGCAGTTCTTC. It specifies CSVVLARFSSYNEQFF.

By share, this clonotype ranks as medium-sized. This chain links TRBV24-1 with TRBJ2-5; D call uncertain. The CDR3 length is 13 residues. The ends were cut back, 3 bases at V and 5 bases at J, with 9 bases in the middle. Germline CDR1 and CDR2: KGHDR and SFDVKD. The CDR3 is CATSDGPRETQYF. Written as DNA, the CDR3 is TGTGCCACCAGTGATGGACCCAGGGAGACCCAGTACTTC.

This clonotype was recorded many times. CDR3 nucleotides: TGTGCCAGCAGCCTGATCTCTGGGGGGGTTGAAGCTTTCTTT. Its protein is CASSLISGGVEAFF. This chain links TRBV7-2 with TRBJ1-1, with D possibly TRBD1 on 5 matching bases. The V end lost 5 bases, the J end lost 7 bases, and 17 bases lay between the germline ends. CDR1 is SGHTA and CDR2 is FQGNSA in the germline V gene. This CDR3 comprises 14 residues.

This clonotype was picked up many times. The rearrangement links TRBV7-8 to TRBJ2-7, with TRBD2 matching over 9 bases. This CDR3 region has 15 residues. With V trimmed by 5 bases and J by 2 bases, 7 bases remained unmatched. CDR1 and CDR2 from the germline V gene are SGHVS and FQNEAQ. The DNA for the CDR3 is TGTGCCAGCAGCCCACTAGCGGGCACCCCCTACGAGCAGTACTTC. As protein: CASSPLAGTPYEQYF.

This clonotype was counted at least ten times. This chain connects TRBV11-2 to TRBJ1-2; a possible D gene is TRBD1 (5 bases). The CDR3 has 15 residues. The V and J ends lost 2 bases and 2 bases respectively, with 12 bases between them. Germline values: CDR1 SGHAT, CDR2 FQNNGV. The CDR3 nucleotides are TGTGCCAGCAGCTTAATATTAGGGGCGAACTATGGCTACACCTTC. Translation gives CASSLILGANYGYTF.

This clonotype was counted at least ten times. The genes are TRBV12-3 or TRBV12-4 and TRBJ2-1; 9 nucleotides match TRBD2. J lost 8 bases, V lost 2 bases, and 7 bases had no gene match. The CDR3 sequence is 15 residues long. The CDR3 is CASSLTLAGIYEQFF. The CDR3 bases are TGTGCCAGCAGTTTAACGCTAGCGGGGATCTATGAGCAGTTCTTC.

This clonotype has at least ten counts. The genes are TRBV3-1 and TRBJ2-5; 7 bases map to TRBD1. The germline V gene has CDR1 LGHDT and CDR2 YNNKEL (reference sequence). Trimming removed 8 bases from V and 5 bases from J; junction bases left unmatched: 5. The CDR3 is 12 amino acids. This CDR3 is CASPRGLETQYF. CDR3 in DNA: TGTGCCAGCCCAAGGGGGCTTGAGACCCAGTACTTC.

This clonotype was recorded at least ten times. The chain uses TRBV5-1 and TRBJ2-1; 8 bases are shared with TRBD2. The germline gives CDR1 SGHRS, CDR2 YFSETQ. The length of the CDR3 is 17 residues. V shed 0 bases and J 4 bases; nucleotides not matched to a gene: 9. CDR3 region: CASSLVVGSGVYNEQFF. CDR3 in DNA: TGCGCCAGCAGCTTGGTGGTCGGTAGCGGGGTATACAATGAGCAGTTCTTC.

This clonotype appeared many times. CDR3 amino acids: CASSLGGSVPYNEQFF. The DNA for the CDR3 is TGTGCCAGCAGTTTAGGGGGTAGCGTACCGTACAATGAGCAGTTCTTC. The J gene is TRBJ2-1, the V gene TRBV28; D might be TRBD1 or TRBD2, each matching 5 bases. This CDR3 spans 16 amino acids. V gave up 2 bases and J gave up 4 bases, with 15 bases separating them. The V gene's germline CDR1 is MDHEN and CDR2 SYDVKM.

The table lists this clonotype with many counts. The chain links TRBV20-1 to TRBJ1-5; D is unresolved. The CDR3 length is 13 residues. Trimming cost V 6 bases and J 0 bases, with 9 bases left between them. Germline values: CDR1 DFQATT, CDR2 SNEGSKA (reference sequence). The CDR3 DNA follows: TGCAGTGCCACCTCCCATAGCAATCAGCCCCAGCATTTT. Its translation is CSATSHSNQPQHF.

The chain uses TRBV6-1 and TRBJ2-3; a possible D gene is TRBD1 (6 bases). Per germline, CDR1 MNHNS and CDR2 SASEGT. The CDR3 contains 16 residues. Trimming stripped 6 bases from V and 0 bases from J, with 16 bases between. The CDR3 DNA reads as TGTGCCAGCAGCCTGTCGGACAGAACTAGCACAGATACGCAGTATTTT. It encodes CASSLSDRTSTDTQYF.

This clonotype was seen repeatedly, ten times or more. The chain couples TRBV7-9 to TRBJ2-5, with TRBD2 as a possible D gene (5 bases). Germline-derived CDR1 and CDR2 are SEHNR and FQNEAQ (reference sequence). The CDR3 runs to 15 residues. Trimming removed 0 bases from V and 2 bases from J, with 10 bases in between. CDR3 residues: CASSLAEGRQETQYF. The CDR3 region has the DNA TGTGCCAGCAGCTTAGCCGAGGGTCGGCAAGAGACCCAGTACTTC.

This clonotype was seen ten or more times. This sequence joins TRBV12-3 or TRBV12-4 and TRBJ2-3; 11 bases align to TRBD2. The CDR3 has 16 amino acids. Losses at the gene ends were 3 bases for V and 6 bases for J; bases not matched to a gene: 8. This CDR3 reads CASSFPTSGDSDTQYF. The CDR3 DNA sequence: TGTGCCAGCAGTTTCCCGACTAGCGGGGATTCTGATACGCAGTATTTT.

This clonotype was found many times. The chain is built from TRBV5-1 and TRBJ2-3; maybe TRBD1 (6 bases). Trimming took off 0 bases at V and 3 bases at J, with 14 bases between the two ends. This CDR3 comprises 16 residues. The germline gives CDR1 SGHRS, CDR2 YFSETQ. CDR3 DNA: TGCGCCAGCAGCTTGGTTCCGCAACAGGGAACAGATACGCAGTATTTT. Translated, it gives CASSLVPQQGTDTQYF.

This clonotype was seen only a few times. The rearrangement uses TRBV6-5 and TRBJ2-7; D call uncertain. The CDR3 has 12 residues. CDR1 and CDR2 from the germline V gene are MNHEY and SVGAGI. Deletions cut 6 bases from V and 2 bases from J, with 8 bases between. CDR3 nucleotides: TGTGCCAGCAGAGCCAGTGCCTACGAGCAGTACTTC. Protein: CASRASAYEQYF.